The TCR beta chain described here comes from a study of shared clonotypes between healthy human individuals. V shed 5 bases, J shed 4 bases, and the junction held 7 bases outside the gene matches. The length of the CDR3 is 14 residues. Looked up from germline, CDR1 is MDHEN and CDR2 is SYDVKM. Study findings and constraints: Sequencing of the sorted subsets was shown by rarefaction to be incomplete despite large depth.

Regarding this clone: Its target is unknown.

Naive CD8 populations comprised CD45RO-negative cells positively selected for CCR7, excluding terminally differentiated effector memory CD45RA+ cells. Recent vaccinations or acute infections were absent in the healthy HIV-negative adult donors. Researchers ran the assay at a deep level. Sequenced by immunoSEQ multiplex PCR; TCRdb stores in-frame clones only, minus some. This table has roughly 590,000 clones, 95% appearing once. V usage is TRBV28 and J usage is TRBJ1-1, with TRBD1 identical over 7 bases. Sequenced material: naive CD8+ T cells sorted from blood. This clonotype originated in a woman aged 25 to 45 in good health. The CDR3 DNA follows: TGTGCCAGCAGTACCAGGGGGGAAGCCACTGAAGCTTTCTTT. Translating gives CASSTRGEATEAFF.